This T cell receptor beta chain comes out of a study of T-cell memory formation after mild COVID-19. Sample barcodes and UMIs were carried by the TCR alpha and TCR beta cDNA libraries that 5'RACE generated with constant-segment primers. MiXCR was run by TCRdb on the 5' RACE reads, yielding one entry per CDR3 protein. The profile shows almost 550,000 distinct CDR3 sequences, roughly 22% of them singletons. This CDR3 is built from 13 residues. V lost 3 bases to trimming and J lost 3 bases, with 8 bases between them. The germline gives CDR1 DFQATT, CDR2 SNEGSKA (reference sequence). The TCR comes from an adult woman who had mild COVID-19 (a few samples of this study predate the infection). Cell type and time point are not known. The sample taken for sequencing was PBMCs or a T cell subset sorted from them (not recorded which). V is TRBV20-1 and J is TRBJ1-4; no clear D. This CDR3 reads CSARKPANEKLFF. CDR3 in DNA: TGCAGTGCTAGGAAACCAGCTAATGAAAAACTGTTTTTT.